This record looks at one T cell receptor (beta chain) sequence and its context. The authors' processing: Amplification of reference gene primers was used by the study to estimate nucleated cell counts. The repertoire was sequenced with immunoSEQ multiplex PCR; TCRdb's copy has only in-frame clones and lacks some. The V and J calls and clone size were taken over from that table, and D and trimming were inferred from the DNA. Of 400,000 to 450,000 clones listed, roughly 91% are singletons. Living in about two dozen US areas, the participants were between roughly 18 and 90 years of age. These data are taken from a study of blood T cell repertoires in COVID-19. Input material: PBMCs or T cells enriched from blood (not recorded which). The clonotype comes from a young man who had recovered from COVID-19.

The CDR3 region is CASSPTSARGNEQFF. The DNA of the CDR3 is TGTGCCAGCAGCCCAACTAGCGCTAGAGGGAATGAGCAGTTCTTC. The V and J genes are TRBV9 and TRBJ2-1; TRBD2 agrees at 7 bases. V gave up 4 bases and J gave up 7 bases; unmatched junction bases: 11. Germline assignment: CDR1 SGDLS and CDR2 YYNGEE. This CDR3 comprises 15 residues.